Given below is one TCR beta chain in context. This specimen comes from a study of CD8 T cells in Susac syndrome. CDR3 length: 13 amino acids. The germline CDR1 and CDR2 sequences are LGHNT and FRNRAP. V lost 6 bases and J 4 bases, leaving 11 bases between the germline ends. An amount of RNA that ranged from roughly 0.45 to 1 ug was reverse transcribed with random hexamers. TCRdb ran MiXCR on the immunoSEQ multiplex PCR reads and lists one entry per CDR3 protein. Counted here are roughly 200,000 distinct CDR3 sequences, 85% to 95% occurring once; the ten biggest clones make up around 0.093%. The chain uses TRBV12-5 and TRBJ2-3; no firm D call. This receptor was identified in a human donor in good health. The sample was CD4+ T cells from PBMCs. The CDR3 DNA follows: TGTGCTAGTGGCCTCTCGGCGGCAGATACGCAGTATTTT. It is translated as CASGLSAADTQYF.